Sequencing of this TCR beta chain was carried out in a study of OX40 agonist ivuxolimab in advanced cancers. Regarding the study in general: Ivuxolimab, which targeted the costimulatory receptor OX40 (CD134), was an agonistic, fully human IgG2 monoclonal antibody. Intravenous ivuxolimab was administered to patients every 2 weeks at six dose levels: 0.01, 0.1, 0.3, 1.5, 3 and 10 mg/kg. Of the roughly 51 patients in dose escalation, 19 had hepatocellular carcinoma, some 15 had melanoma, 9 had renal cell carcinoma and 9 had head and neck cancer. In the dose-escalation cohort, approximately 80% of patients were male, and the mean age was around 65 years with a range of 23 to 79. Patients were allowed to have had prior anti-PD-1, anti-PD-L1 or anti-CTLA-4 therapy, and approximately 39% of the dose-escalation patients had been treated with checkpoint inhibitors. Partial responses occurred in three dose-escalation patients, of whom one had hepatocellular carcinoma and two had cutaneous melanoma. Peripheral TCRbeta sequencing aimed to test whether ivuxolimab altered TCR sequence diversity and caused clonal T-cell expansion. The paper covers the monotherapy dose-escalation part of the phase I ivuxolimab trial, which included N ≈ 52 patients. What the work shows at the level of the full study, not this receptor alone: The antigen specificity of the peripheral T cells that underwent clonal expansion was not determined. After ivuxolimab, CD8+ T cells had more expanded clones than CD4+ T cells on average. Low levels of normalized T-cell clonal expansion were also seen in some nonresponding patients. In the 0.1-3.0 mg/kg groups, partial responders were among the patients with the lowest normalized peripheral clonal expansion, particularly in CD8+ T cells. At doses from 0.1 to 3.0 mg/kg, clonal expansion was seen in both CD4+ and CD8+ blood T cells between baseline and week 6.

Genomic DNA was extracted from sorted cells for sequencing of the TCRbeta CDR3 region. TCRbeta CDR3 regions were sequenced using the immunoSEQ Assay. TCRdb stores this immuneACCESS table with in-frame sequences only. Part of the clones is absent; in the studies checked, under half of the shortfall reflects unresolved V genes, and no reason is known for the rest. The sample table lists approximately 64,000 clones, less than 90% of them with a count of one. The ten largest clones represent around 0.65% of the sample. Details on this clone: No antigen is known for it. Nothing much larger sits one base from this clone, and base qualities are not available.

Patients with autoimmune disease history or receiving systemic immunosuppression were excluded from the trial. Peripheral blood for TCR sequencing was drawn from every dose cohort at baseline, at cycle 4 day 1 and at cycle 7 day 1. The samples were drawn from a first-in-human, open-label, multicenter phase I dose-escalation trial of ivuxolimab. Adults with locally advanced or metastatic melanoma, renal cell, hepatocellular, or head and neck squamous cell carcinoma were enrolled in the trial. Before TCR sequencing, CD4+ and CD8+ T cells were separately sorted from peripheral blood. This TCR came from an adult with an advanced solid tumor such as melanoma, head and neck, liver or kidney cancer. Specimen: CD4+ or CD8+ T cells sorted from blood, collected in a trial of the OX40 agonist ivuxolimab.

The CDR3 here reads CASSLIYASTEAFF. The nucleotide sequence is TGTGCCAGCAGCTTGATCTACGCAAGCACTGAAGCTTTCTTT. This chain joins TRBV7-9 to TRBJ1-1, with the D gene not confidently named. Spanning cysteine to phenylalanine, the CDR3 consists of 14 amino acids. This entry keeps only the CDR3 DNA: 42 bases, framed from base 1. Deletion took 3 bases off V and 4 bases off J, with a span of 12 bases between the germline ends. As encoded in the germline V gene (reference sequence), CDR1 is SEHNR while CDR2 is FQNEAQ.